This T cell receptor (beta chain) is from a study of T cell repertoires in cytomegalovirus infection (dated by TCRdb to between 2018 and 2020). With regard to the full study: Donor HLA type was relevant to the analysis, because carriage of CMV infection together with the matching HLA type was indicated by public TCR beta signatures. On the study overall, not on this receptor specifically: The ex vivo response was dominated by HLA-C-restricted CMV-specific TCR beta clonotypes, which also provided the single most frequent clonotype in two of eight donors. In both this cohort and an independent 352-donor cohort, the cumulative frequency of public TCR beta family members distinguished carriers of CMV infection plus the relevant HLA type.

Details on this clonotype: It has no known antigen specificity. The record has no base qualities; no much larger clone is one base away.

The cysteine opens and the phenylalanine closes a CDR3 of 15 amino acids. CDR3 DNA is the only sequence kept; it has 45 bases, read in frame from the first base. Looking up the germline V gene yields CDR1 MDHEN and CDR2 SYDVKM. Trimming at the junction amounts to 2 bases on V and 4 bases on J, and the germline ends lie 11 bases apart. The data were produced on an Illumina HiSeq 1500. The public reads were reprocessed in TCRdb via fastp at Q25 and MiXCR, keeping in-frame beta chains. Duplicate CDR3 protein sequences are folded into a single record with the most common DNA and genes. A total of 160,000 or so distinct CDR3 sequences appear in this sample, around 22% of them only once. The ten largest clones represent over 9.5% of the sample.

The sample was PBMCs. The rearrangement joined TRBV28 to TRBJ1-4; no D gene is confidently identified. The clonotype comes from a human donor in good health (CMV status not recorded). Some clones in this sample may be carry-over from other donors' samples. The DNA sequence is TGTGCCAGCAGTTTAGGAGAAAGCTTTAATGAAAAACTGTTTTTT. This is translated as CASSLGESFNEKLFF. Outside the CDR3, residues come from the reference TRBV28 and TRBJ1-4 proteins, so the full variable domain is: DVKVTQSSRYLVKRTGEKVFLECVQDMDHENMFWYRQDPGLGLRLIYFSYDVKMKEKGDIPEGYSVSREKKERFSLILESASTNQTSMYLCASSLGESFNEKLFFGSGTQLSVL.